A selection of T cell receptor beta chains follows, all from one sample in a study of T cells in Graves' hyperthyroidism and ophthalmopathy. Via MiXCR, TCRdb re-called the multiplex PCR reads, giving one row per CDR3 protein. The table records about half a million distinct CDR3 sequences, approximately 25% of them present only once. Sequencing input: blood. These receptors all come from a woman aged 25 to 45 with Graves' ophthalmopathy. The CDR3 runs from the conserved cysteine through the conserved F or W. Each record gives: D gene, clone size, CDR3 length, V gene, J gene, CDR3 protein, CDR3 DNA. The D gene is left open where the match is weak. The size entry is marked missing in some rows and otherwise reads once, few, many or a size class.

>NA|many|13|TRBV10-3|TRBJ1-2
CAISGGELYGYTF
TGTGCCATCAGTGGGGGTGAGCTTTATGGCTACACCTTC
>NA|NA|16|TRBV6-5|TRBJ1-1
CASSYDPGAGSTEAFF
TGTGCCAGCAGTTACGATCCGGGGGCCGGGAGCACTGAAGCTTTCTTT
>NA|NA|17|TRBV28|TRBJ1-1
CASSSGGGTGRSTEAFF
TGTGCCAGCAGTTCGGGGGGGGGTACAGGGCGCAGCACTGAAGCTTTCTTT
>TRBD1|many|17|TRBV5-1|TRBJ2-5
CASSLAAVTGDEETQYF
TGCGCCAGCAGCTTGGCCGCAGTAACAGGGGACGAAGAGACCCAGTACTTC
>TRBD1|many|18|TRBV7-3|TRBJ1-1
CASSSGVIWDRVTTEAFF
TGTGCCAGCAGCTCCGGGGTAATTTGGGACAGGGTAACGACCGAAGCTTTCTTT
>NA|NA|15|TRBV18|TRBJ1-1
CASSPIWQGYTEAFF
TGTGCCAGCTCACCGATTTGGCAGGGGTACACTGAAGCTTTCTTT
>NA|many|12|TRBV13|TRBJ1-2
CASSLDTYGYTF
TGTGCCAGCAGCTTGGACACCTATGGCTACACCTTC
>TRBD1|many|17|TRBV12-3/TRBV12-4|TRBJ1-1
CASSSTSGQGALSPAFF
TGTGCCAGCAGTTCCACCTCGGGACAGGGGGCGCTGAGCCCAGCTTTCTTT
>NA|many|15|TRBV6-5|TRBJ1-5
CASRPDRSGNQPQHF
TGTGCCAGCAGACCCGACAGGTCGGGCAATCAGCCCCAGCATTTT
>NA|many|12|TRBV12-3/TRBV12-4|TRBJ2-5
CASSSPPGTQYF
TGTGCCAGCAGTTCCCCCCCGGGGACCCAGTACTTC
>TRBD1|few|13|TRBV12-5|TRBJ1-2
CASGLKAGGGYTF
TGTGCTAGTGGTTTGAAGGCAGGGGGTGGCTACACCTTC
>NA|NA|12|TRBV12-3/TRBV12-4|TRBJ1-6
CASSLRGSPLHF
TGTGCCAGCAGTTTACGAGGGTCACCCCTCCACTTT
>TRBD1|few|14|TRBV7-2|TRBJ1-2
CASSSTTGSYGYTF
TGTGCCAGCAGCTCAACGACAGGGTCCTATGGCTACACCTTC
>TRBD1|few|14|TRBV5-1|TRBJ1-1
CASSWGTGVVEAFF
TGCGCCAGCAGCTGGGGGACAGGGGTGGTTGAAGCTTTCTTT
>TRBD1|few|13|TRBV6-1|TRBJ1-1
CASRVTGKAEAFF
TGTGCCAGCCGGGTGACAGGGAAGGCTGAAGCTTTCTTT
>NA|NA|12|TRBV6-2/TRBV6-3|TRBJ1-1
CASREGSGEAFF
TGTGCCAGCAGAGAGGGGTCCGGTGAAGCTTTCTTT
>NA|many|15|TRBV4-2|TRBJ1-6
CASSQDGRFESPLHF
TGTGCCAGCAGCCAAGACGGAAGGTTTGAATCACCCCTCCACTTT
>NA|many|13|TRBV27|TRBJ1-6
CASSLRENSPLHF
TGTGCCAGCAGTTTAAGGGAGAATTCACCCCTCCACTTT
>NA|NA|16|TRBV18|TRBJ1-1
CASSTTITARGTEAFF
TGTGCCAGCTCAACCACGATAACGGCTCGAGGGACTGAAGCTTTCTTT
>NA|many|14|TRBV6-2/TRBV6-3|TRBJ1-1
CASSSMVVGTEAFF
TGTGCCAGCAGTTCGATGGTGGTTGGCACTGAAGCTTTCTTT
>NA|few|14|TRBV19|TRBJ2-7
CASSAQGGPYEQYF
TGTGCCAGTAGTGCGCAGGGGGGACCCTACGAGCAGTACTTC
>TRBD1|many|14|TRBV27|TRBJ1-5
CASSIQGVYQPQHF
TGTGCCAGCAGTATACAGGGGGTTTATCAGCCCCAGCATTTT
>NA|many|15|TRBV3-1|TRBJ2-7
CASSQGAGDSYEQYF
TGTGCCAGCAGCCAAGGGGCAGGGGACTCCTACGAGCAGTACTTC
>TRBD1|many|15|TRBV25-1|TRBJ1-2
CASSEALTGIDGYTF
TGTGCCAGCAGTGAGGCATTGACAGGGATCGATGGCTACACCTTC
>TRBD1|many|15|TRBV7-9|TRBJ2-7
CASSSGQGANYEQYF
TGTGCCAGCAGCTCCGGACAGGGGGCTAACTACGAGCAGTACTTC
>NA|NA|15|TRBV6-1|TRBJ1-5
CASSREVVSNQPQHF
TGTGCCAGCAGCAGGGAGGTAGTTAGCAATCAGCCCCAGCATTTT